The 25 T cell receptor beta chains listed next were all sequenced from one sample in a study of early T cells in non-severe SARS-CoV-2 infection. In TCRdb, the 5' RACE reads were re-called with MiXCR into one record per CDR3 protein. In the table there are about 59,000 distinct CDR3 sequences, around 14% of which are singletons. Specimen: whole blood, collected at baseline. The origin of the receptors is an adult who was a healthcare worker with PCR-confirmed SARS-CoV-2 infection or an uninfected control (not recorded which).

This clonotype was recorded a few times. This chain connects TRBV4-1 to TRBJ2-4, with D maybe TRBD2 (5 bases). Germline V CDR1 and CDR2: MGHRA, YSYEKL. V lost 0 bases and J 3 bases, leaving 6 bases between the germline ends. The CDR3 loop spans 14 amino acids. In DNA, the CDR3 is TGCGCCAGCAGCCAAGATGGAGGCAAAAACATTCAGTACTTC. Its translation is CASSQDGGKNIQYF.

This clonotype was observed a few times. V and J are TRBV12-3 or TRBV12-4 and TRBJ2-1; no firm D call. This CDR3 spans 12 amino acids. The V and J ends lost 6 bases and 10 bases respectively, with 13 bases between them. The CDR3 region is CASRLLDSEQFF. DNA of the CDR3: TGTGCCAGCAGGCTTCTCGACTCCGAGCAGTTCTTC.

CDR3 bases: TGTGCCAGCAGACCGGGACAGGGGGGCGAGCAGTACTTC. Translating gives CASRPGQGGEQYF. This rearrangement joins TRBV28 to TRBJ2-7; 11 bases are shared with TRBD1. Germline V lookup: CDR1 MDHEN, CDR2 SYDVKM. The length of the CDR3 is 13 residues. Trimming took 6 bases from V and 6 from J; bases not matched to a gene: 4.

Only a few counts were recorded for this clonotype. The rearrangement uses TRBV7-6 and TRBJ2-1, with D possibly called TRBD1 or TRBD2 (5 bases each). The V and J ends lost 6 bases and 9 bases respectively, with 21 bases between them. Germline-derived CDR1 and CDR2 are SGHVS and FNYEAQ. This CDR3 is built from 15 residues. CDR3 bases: TGTGCCAGCAGTCTAGTCGGGGTAAGGGGCGGTGAGCAGTTCTTC. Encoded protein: CASSLVGVRGGEQFF.

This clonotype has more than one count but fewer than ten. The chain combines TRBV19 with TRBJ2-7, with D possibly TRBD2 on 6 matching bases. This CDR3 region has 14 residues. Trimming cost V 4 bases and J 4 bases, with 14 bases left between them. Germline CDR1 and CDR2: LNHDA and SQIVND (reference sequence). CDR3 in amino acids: CASSNRDLLYEQYF. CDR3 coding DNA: TGTGCCAGTAGTAACCGGGACTTGCTTTACGAGCAGTACTTC.

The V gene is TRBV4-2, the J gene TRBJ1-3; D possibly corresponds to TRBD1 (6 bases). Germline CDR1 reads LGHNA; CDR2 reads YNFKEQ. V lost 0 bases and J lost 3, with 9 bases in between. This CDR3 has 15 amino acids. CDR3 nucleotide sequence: TGTGCCAGCAGCCAAGACGGGGGCGGTGGAAACACCATATATTTT. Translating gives CASSQDGGGGNTIYF.

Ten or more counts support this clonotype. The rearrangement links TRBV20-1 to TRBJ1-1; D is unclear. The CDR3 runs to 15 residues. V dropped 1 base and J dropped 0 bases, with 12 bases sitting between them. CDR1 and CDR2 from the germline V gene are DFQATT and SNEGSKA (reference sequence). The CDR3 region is CSARVNAELNTEAFF. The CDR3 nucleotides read TGCAGTGCTAGAGTTAATGCGGAGTTGAACACTGAAGCTTTCTTT.

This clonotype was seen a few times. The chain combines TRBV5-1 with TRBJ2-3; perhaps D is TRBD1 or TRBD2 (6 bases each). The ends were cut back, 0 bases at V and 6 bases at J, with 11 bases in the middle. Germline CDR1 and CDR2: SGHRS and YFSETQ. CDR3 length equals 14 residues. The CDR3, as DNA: TGCGCCAGCAGCTTGGTGGGGGGCCGGGATACGCAGTATTTT. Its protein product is CASSLVGGRDTQYF.

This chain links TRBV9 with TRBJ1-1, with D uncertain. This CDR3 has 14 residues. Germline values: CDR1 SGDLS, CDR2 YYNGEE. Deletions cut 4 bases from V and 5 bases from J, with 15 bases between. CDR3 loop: CASSPGSGRTEAFF. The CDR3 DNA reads TGTGCCAGCAGCCCCGGATCAGGACGAACTGAAGCTTTCTTT. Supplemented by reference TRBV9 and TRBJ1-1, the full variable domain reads DSGVTQTPKHLITATGQRVTLRCSPRSGDLSVYWYQQSLDQGLQFLIQYYNGEERAKGNILERFSAQQFPDLHSELNLSSLELGDSALYFCASSPGSGRTEAFFGQGTRLTVV.

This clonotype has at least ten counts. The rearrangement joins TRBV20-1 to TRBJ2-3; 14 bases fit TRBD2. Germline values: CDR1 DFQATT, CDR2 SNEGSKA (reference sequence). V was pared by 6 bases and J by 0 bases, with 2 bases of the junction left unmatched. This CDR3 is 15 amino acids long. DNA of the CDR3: TGCAGTGCCAGGACTAGCGGGGGGAGCACAGATACGCAGTATTTT. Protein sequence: CSARTSGGSTDTQYF.

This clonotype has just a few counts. CDR3 coding DNA: TGCAGTGCTACTCCAGCGGGGGAGGGAGAGCAGTTCTTC. Protein product: CSATPAGEGEQFF. The chain has TRBV20-1 and TRBJ2-1; 8 positions match TRBD2. The CDR3 contains 13 residues. Germline assignment: CDR1 DFQATT and CDR2 SNEGSKA (reference sequence). Trimming took 4 bases from V and 10 from J; bases not matched to a gene: 9.

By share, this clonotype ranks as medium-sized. Here the CDR3 DNA reads TGTGCCAGCAGCAGGACGGCTGAAGAGCCCCAGCATTTT. The encoded protein is CASSRTAEEPQHF. The V and J genes are TRBV7-9 and TRBJ1-5; D remains unclear. This CDR3 is built from 13 residues. V was pared by 5 bases and J by 8 bases, with 13 bases between. CDR1 SEHNR and CDR2 FQNEAQ come from the germline V gene (reference sequence).

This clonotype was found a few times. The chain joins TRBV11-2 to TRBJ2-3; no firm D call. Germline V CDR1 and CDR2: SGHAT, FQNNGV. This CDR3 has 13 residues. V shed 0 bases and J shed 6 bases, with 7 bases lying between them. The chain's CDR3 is CASSLEPGDTQYF. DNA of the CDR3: TGTGCCAGCAGCTTAGAGCCGGGCGATACGCAGTATTTT.

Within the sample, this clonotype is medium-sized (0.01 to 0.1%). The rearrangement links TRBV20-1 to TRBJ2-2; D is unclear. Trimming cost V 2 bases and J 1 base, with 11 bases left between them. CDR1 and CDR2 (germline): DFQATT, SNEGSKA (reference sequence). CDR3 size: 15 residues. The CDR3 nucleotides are TGCAGTGCTAGACTATTCGGCCAGAACACCGGGGAGCTGTTTTTT. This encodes CSARLFGQNTGELFF.

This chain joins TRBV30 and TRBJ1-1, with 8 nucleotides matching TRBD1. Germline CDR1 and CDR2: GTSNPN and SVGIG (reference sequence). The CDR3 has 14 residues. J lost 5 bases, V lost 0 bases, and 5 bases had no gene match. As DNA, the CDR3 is TGTGCCTGGAGTGTACTACAGGGGGGAACTGAAGCTTTCTTT. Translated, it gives CAWSVLQGGTEAFF.

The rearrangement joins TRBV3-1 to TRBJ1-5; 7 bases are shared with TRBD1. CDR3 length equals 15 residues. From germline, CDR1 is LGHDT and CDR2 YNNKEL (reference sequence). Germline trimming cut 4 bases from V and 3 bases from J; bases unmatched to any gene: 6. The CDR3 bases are TGTGCCAGCAGCCCAACAGGACAGGACAATCAGCCCCAGCATTTT. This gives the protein CASSPTGQDNQPQHF.

The chain's CDR3 is CASSLAGGSRNEQFF. CDR3 nucleotides: TGTGCCAGTAGCCTAGCGGGGGGCTCCCGAAATGAGCAGTTCTTC. V usage is TRBV19 and J usage is TRBJ2-1, with 11 bases that match TRBD2. V lost 6 bases to trimming and J lost 7 bases; unmatched junction nucleotides: 8. This CDR3 is 15 amino acids long. Per germline, CDR1 LNHDA and CDR2 SQIVND (reference sequence).

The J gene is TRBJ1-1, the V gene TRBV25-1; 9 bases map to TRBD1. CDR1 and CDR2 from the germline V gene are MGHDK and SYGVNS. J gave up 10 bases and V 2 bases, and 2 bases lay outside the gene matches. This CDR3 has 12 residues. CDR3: CASSEGGQGAFF. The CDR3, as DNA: TGTGCCAGCAGTGAAGGGGGACAGGGAGCTTTCTTT.

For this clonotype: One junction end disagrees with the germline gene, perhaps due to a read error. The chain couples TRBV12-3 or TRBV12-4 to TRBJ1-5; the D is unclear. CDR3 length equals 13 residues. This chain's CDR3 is CAISFGFNQPQHF. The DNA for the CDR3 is TGTGCCATCAGTTTTGGTTTCAATCAGCCCCAGCATTTT.

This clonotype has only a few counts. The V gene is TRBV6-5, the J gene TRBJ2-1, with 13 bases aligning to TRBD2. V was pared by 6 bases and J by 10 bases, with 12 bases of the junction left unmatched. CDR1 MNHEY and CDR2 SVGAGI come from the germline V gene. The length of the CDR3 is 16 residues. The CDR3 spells CASSKTGLAGSWEQFF. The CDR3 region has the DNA TGTGCCAGCAGCAAGACGGGACTAGCGGGGAGTTGGGAGCAGTTCTTC.

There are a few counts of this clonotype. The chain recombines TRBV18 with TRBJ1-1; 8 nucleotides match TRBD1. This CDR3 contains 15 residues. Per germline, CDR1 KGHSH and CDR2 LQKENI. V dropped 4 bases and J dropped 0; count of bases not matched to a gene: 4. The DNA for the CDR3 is TGTGCCAGCTCACGACAGGGGAGAATGAACACTGAAGCTTTCTTT. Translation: CASSRQGRMNTEAFF.

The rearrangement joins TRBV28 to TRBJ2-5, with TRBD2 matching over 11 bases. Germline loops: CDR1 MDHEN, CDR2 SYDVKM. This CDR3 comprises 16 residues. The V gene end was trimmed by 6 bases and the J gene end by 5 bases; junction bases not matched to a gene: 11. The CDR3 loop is CASSQTLAGGGETQYF. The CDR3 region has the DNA TGTGCCAGCAGCCAGACTCTAGCGGGAGGAGGGGAGACCCAGTACTTC. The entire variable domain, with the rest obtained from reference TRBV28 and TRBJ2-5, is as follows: DVKVTQSSRYLVKRTGEKVFLECVQDMDHENMFWYRQDPGLGLRLIYFSYDVKMKEKGDIPEGYSVSREKKERFSLILESASTNQTSMYLCASSQTLAGGGETQYFGPGTRLLVL.

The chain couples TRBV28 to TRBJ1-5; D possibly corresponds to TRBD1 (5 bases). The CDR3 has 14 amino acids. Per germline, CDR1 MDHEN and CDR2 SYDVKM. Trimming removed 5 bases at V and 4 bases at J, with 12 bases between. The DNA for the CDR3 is TGTGCCAGCAGTCCCTCTAAGGGGAATCAGCCCCAGCATTTT. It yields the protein CASSPSKGNQPQHF.

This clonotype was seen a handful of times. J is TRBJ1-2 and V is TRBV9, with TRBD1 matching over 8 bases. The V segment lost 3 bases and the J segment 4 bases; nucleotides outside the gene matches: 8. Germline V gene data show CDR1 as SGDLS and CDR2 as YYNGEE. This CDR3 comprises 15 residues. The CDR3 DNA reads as TGTGCCAGCAGCGCGCCGGACAGGGTAGCCTATGGCTACACCTTC. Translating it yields CASSAPDRVAYGYTF.

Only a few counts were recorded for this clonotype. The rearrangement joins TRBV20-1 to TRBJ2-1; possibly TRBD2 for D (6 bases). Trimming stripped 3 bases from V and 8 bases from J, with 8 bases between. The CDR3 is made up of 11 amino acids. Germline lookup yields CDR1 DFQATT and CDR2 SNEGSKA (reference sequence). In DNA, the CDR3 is TGCAGTGCTAGTCCGGGGGATGAGCAGTTCTTC. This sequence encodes CSASPGDEQFF.